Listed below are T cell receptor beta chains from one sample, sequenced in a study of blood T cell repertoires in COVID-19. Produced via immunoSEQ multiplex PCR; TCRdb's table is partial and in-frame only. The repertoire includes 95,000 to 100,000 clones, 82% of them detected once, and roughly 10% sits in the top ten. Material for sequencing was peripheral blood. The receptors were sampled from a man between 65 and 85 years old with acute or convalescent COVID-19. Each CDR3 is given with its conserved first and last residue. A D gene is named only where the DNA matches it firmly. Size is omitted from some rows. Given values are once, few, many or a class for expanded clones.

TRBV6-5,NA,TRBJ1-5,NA,CASRETGNGKPQHF
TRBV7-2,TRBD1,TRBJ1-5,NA,CASSGQDRLNQPQHF
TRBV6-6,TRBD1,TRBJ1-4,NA,CASRHPHGDRGEKLFF
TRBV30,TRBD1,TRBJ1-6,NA,CAWKTDRGNNSPLHF
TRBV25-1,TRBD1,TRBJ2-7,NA,CASGQDIYEQYF
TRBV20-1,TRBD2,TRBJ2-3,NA,CSASSIFRGGRSTDTQYF
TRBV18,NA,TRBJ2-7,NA,CASSQRRSSYEQYF
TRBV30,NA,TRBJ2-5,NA,CAWSVADFARETQYF
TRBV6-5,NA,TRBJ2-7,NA,CASSPDRTYEQYF
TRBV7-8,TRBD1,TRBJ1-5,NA,CASSSAGTGAHQPQHF
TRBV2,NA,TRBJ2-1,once,CASSSQGYNEQFF
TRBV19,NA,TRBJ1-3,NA,CATQGLLSGNTIYF
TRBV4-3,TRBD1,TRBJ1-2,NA,CASSHEPGQGGYSYGYTF
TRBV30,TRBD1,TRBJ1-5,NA,CAWSVGQGEKPQHF
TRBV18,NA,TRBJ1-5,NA,CASSPDSHYSNQPQHF
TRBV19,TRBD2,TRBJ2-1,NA,CASSTRAGGGVNEQFF
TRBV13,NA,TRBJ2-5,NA,CASSLGPGVNGETQYF
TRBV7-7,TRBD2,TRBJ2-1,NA,CASSWTSGSNEQFF
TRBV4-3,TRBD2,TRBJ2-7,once,CASSQRAIRGGTSGDSYEQYF
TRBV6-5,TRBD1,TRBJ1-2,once,CASRETGGYGYTF
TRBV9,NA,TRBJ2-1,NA,CASSVGTEQGYNEQFF
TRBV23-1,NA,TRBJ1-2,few,CASSRAGTTYGYTF
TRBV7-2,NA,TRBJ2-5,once,CASSLAGGALGQETQYF
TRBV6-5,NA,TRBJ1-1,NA,CASGGSEAFF
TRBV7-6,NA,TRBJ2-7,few,CASSSGLSLNYEQYF
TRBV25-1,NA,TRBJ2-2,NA,CASSELQATNTGELFF
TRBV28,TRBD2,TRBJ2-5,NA,CASSLPGLAGQETQYF
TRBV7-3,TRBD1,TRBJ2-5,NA,CASSLSGTVQETQYF
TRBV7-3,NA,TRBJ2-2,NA,CASSMRTANTGELFF
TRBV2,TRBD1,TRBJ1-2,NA,CARGTGGDGYTF
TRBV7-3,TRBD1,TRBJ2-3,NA,CASSSSTGAPEDTQYF
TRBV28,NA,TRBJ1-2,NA,CASLPPDRSNYGYTF
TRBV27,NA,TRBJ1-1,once,CASSTPPGNTEAFF
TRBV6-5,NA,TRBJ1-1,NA,CASRTGKAEAFF
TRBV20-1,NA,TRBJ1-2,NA,CSASRAGVGYGYTF
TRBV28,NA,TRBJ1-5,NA,CASSFVARAYQPQHF
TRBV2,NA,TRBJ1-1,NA,CASIRGAGTEAFF
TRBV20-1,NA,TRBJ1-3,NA,CSARGADTIYF
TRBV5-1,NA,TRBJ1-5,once,CASRAQRSEPQHF
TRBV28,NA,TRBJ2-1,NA,CASSLGGPLLDEQFF
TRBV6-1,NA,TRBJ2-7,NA,CASSERFIFGSGEQYF
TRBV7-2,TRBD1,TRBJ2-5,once,CASSGRRQGRKETQYF
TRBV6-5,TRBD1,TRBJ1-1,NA,CASSRQGTEAFF
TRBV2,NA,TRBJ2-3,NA,CASSERGGARSLYTQYF
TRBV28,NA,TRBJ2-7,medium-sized,CASSFQGSYEQYF
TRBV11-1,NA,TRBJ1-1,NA,CASSGVYTEAFF
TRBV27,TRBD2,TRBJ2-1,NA,CASGTSGRRSYNEQFF
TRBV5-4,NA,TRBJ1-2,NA,CASSSKGADYGYTF
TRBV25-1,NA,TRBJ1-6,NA,CASSEEVGDNSPLHF